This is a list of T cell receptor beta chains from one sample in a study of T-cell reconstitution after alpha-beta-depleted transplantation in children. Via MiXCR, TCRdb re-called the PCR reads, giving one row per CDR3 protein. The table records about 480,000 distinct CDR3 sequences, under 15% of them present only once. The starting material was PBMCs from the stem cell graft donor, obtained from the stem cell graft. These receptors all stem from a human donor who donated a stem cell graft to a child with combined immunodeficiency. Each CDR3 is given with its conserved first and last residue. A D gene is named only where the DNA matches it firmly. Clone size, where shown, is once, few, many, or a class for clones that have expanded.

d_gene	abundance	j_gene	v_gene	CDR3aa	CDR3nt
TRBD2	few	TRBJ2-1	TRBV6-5	CASSFLGHRGDNEQFF	TGTGCCAGCAGTTTCCTCGGACACCGGGGGGACAATGAGCAGTTCTTC
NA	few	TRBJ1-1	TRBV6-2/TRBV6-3	CASNDRRYSAFF	TGTGCCAGCAACGACAGGAGGTACAGCGCTTTCTTT
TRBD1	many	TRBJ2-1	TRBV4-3	CASSTRWDSVYNEQFF	TGCGCCAGCAGCACGCGCTGGGACAGCGTCTACAATGAGCAGTTCTTC
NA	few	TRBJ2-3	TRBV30	CAWGLDAVSTDTQYF	TGTGCCTGGGGCCTGGACGCCGTCAGCACAGATACGCAGTATTTT
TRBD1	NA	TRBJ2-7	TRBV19	CASSIDGTGGLYEQYF	TGTGCCAGTAGTATCGACGGGACAGGGGGCCTGTACGAGCAGTACTTC
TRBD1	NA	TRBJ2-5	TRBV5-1	CASSLEPGTGGETQYF	TGCGCCAGCAGCTTGGAACCCGGGACAGGGGGAGAGACCCAGTACTTC
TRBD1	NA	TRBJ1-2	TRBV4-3	CASSQGPGTAYGYTF	TGCGCCAGCAGCCAAGGCCCCGGGACAGCCTATGGCTACACCTTC
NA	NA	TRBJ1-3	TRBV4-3	CASSQGAAGNTIYF	TGCGCCAGCAGCCAAGGGGCGGCTGGAAACACCATATATTTT
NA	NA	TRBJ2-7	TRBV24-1	CATSADWDGEQYF	TGTGCCACCAGTGCGGACTGGGACGGCGAGCAGTACTTC
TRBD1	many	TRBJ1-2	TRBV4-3	CASSQDMAGGYGYTF	TGCGCCAGCAGCCAAGATATGGCAGGGGGCTATGGCTACACCTTC
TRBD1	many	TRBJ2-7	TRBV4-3	CASSQDAGGYYEQYF	TGCGCCAGCAGCCAAGACGCAGGGGGCTACTACGAGCAGTACTTC
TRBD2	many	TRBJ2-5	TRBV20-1	CSAREAGVQETQYF	TGCAGTGCTAGAGAAGCGGGGGTACAAGAGACCCAGTACTTC
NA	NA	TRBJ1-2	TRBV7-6	CASSPRQATGYTF	TGTGCCAGCAGCCCTAGACAGGCCACTGGCTACACCTTC
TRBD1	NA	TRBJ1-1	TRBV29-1	CSVDGTGTVAFF	TGCAGCGTTGATGGGACAGGGACGGTAGCTTTCTTT
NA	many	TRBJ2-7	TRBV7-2	CASSPGLQGSYEQYF	TGTGCCAGCAGCCCCGGACTCCAGGGGTCCTACGAGCAGTACTTC
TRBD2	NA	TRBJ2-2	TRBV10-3	CAGGDTGELFF	TGTGCCGGGGGGGACACCGGGGAGCTGTTTTTT
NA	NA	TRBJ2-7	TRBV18	CASSSSDGYTYEQYF	TGTGCCAGCTCATCATCCGACGGGTATACCTACGAGCAGTACTTC
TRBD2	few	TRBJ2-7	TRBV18	CASSLAGGTLDEQYF	TGTGCCAGCTCATTGGCGGGAGGGACCTTAGACGAGCAGTACTTC
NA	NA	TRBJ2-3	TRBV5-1	CASSLVRGTSTDTQYF	TGCGCCAGCAGCTTGGTTCGGGGCACTAGCACAGATACGCAGTATTTT
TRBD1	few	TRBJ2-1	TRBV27	CASGFGQGSYNEQFF	TGTGCCAGCGGTTTCGGACAGGGCTCCTACAATGAGCAGTTCTTC
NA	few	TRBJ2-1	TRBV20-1	CSARRLDSDNEQFF	TGCAGTGCTCGTAGACTAGATTCCGACAATGAGCAGTTCTTC
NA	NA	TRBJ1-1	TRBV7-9	CASSLAVVPNNTEAFF	TGTGCCAGCAGCTTAGCCGTTGTCCCTAACAACACTGAAGCTTTCTTT
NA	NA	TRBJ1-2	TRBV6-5	CASGGGRGYTF	TGTGCCAGCGGAGGAGGGCGAGGCTACACCTTC
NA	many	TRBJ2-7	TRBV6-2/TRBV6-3	CASSPNPFWQYF	TGTGCCAGCAGCCCCAACCCGTTCTGGCAGTACTTC
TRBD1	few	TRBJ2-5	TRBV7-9	CASSLGLGQAMETQYF	TGTGCCAGCAGCCTGGGCCTTGGACAGGCAATGGAGACCCAGTACTTC
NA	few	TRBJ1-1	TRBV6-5	CASSSRETEAFF	TGTGCCAGCAGTTCCCGAGAAACTGAAGCTTTCTTT
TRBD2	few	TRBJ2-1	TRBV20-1	CSASLDSGFNEQFF	TGCAGTGCTAGTTTAGATAGCGGGTTCAATGAGCAGTTCTTC
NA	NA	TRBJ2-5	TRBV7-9	CASSLYGWGIQETQYF	TGTGCCAGCAGCTTATATGGATGGGGTATTCAAGAGACCCAGTACTTC
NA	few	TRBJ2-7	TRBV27	CASSLGWVNSYEQYF	TGTGCCAGCAGTTTAGGGTGGGTCAACTCCTACGAGCAGTACTTC
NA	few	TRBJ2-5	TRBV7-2	CASSLNFWGSETQYF	TGTGCCAGCAGCTTAAATTTTTGGGGGTCAGAGACCCAGTACTTC
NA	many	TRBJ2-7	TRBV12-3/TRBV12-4	CASRRGRDLAPYF	TGTGCCAGCAGGAGGGGACGGGACTTAGCACCGTACTTC
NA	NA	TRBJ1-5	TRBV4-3	CASSLSRGSNQPQHF	TGCGCCAGCAGCCTTTCCCGGGGTAGCAATCAGCCCCAGCATTTT
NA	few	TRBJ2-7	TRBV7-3	CASSRSGQDYEQYF	TGTGCCAGCAGCCGAAGCGGACAAGACTACGAGCAGTACTTC